This T cell receptor (beta chain) was observed in a study of T cell repertoires in cytomegalovirus infection. The CDR3 extends over 13 amino acids. Germline V gene lookup returns CDR1 LNHDA and CDR2 SQIVND (reference sequence). Trimming removed 3 bases at V and 5 bases at J, with 8 bases between. Each CDR3 protein is one row after TCRdb ran MiXCR on the reads. The sample lists 700,000 to 900,000 distinct CDR3 sequences, about 29% occurring once. This clonotype was seen many times. Antigen specificity is unknown. The TCR originated in a human donor in good health (CMV status not recorded). Some clones in this sample may be carry-over from other donors' samples. J is TRBJ1-5 and V is TRBV19; the D is unclear. Here the sequenced sample was cultured CD8+ T cells from PBMCs, taken from culture after CMV antigen stimulation. CDR3 sequence: CASSMNSYQPQHF. CDR3 DNA: TGTGCCAGTAGTATGAACTCATATCAGCCCCAGCATTTT. Combining the CDR3 with reference TRBV19 and TRBJ1-5 gives the whole variable domain DGGITQSPKYLFRKEGQNVTLSCEQNLNHDAMYWYRQDPGQGLRLIYYSQIVNDFQKGDIAEGYSVSREKKESFPLTVTSAQKNPTAFYLCASSMNSYQPQHFGDGTRLSIL.